This record covers a single T cell receptor beta chain. Its antigen is currently not known. Base-call qualities are not available, and no considerably larger clone is one nucleotide away. One collaborating source in Seattle enrolled patients while the patients were actively infected and followed the patients over time throughout the course of disease. The collaborating institutions used their own protocols to collect whole blood in K2EDTA tubes. For TCRbeta analysis, collaborators shipped samples as frozen whole blood, isolated PBMCs, or DNA extracted from either of those sample types. TCRbeta CDR3 regions were amplified from genomic DNA by means of the immunoSEQ Assay, a bias-controlled multiplex PCR. Concerning the study's data processing: The number of nucleated cells in each sample was estimated from the amplification of reference gene primers within the assay. Sequence reads were collapsed and filtered to measure the absolute abundance of every unique TCRbeta CDR3 rearrangement. For each sample, productive Simpson clonality was calculated as the square root of Simpson's diversity index across productive rearrangements. TCRdb holds this immuneACCESS table with in-frame rearrangements only. Some clones are missing; in checked studies, unresolved V genes explain under half, and the rest has no known cause. D and trimming were read from the DNA, whereas the V and J calls and clone size are those reported in that table. The sample profile shows just over 60,000 clones; about four fifths of them were found once. Approximately 21% of the sample goes to the ten largest clones.

This sample was taken from a study of blood T cell repertoires in COVID-19 (TCRdb year 2020). With regard to the full study: Samples from collaborators originated in the United States, Italy and Spain and spanned both the acute and convalescent phases of COVID-19. The repertoires were released in a freely available public database intended as a resource for research on the immune response to SARS-CoV-2. A de-identified subject ID, COVID-19 status, age in years and sex were almost always included in the sample metadata. The material from the prospective study consisted of cDNA or gDNA derived from T cells, B-cell-depleted T cells, or PBMCs. Subjects who had been exposed to COVID-19, were actively infected with it, or had recovered from it provided the deeply sampled blood TCRbeta repertoires that made up the dataset. HLA class I and class II types, where available, came from metadata supplied by the sample provider rather than from assay-based typing. Samples were obtained from the ongoing ImmuneRACE study (first 160 participants) and from over a thousand subjects provided by 6 global collaborators. Overall study outcomes, separate from this receptor: The amount of clinical and demographic metadata varied by source and participant and was provided uncurated.

Reading from cysteine to phenylalanine, the CDR3 counts 14 amino acids. Left in the record is the CDR3 DNA by itself, 42 bases read in frame from the first base. The trim is 2 bases for V and 8 bases for J, with a gap of 14 bases between the germline ends. The germline V gene gives CDR1 as SGDLS and CDR2 as YYNGEE. The material sequenced was peripheral blood. The chain uses TRBV9 and TRBJ1-3; TRBD1 is a weak D gene call, 5 bases matching. The TCR originated in a young man with COVID-19, enrolled during active disease. Here the CDR3 is given as CASSVDGAMDTIYF. The nucleotide sequence is TGTGCCAGCAGCGTTGATGGGGCTATGGACACCATATATTTT.